The rows below give T cell receptor beta chains drawn from one sample of a study of blood T cell repertoires in COVID-19. The protocol was immunoSEQ multiplex PCR, while the TCRdb copy is restricted to in-frame clones and leaves out a portion. The sample has around 260,000 clones; 85% to 90% are singletons. Sequencing input: peripheral blood. Source of these receptors: a man between 18 and 29 years old with active or convalescent COVID-19. Each CDR3 is given with its conserved first and last residue. D genes are given only for firm matches. The listing skips clone size in some rows; elsewhere it reads once, few, many or a size class.

>TRBJ1-2|NA|TRBV28|13|NA
CFAGPGLDYGYTF
TGTTTTGCGGGCCCGGGTCTTGACTATGGCTACACCTTC
>TRBJ2-3|NA|TRBV6-1|15|NA
CASSEGTGGTDTQYF
TGTGCCAGCAGTGAAGGGACGGGGGGCACAGATACGCAGTATTTT
>TRBJ2-6|NA|TRBV6-6|15|TRBD1
CASTTRGTGANVLTF
TGTGCCAGCACTACCAGGGGGACTGGGGCCAACGTCCTGACTTTC
>TRBJ2-5|NA|TRBV9|14|TRBD1
CASSVPGGRETQYF
TGTGCCAGCAGCGTACCAGGGGGCAGGGAGACCCAGTACTTC
>TRBJ1-5|once|TRBV3-1/TRBV3-2|14|TRBD1
CASSLTGGEQPQHF
TGTGCCAGCAGCCTAACAGGGGGCGAACAGCCCCAGCATTTT
>TRBJ2-1|NA|TRBV2|14|TRBD1
CASSGTGSYNEQFF
TGTGCCAGCAGTGGGACAGGCTCCTACAATGAGCAGTTCTTC
>TRBJ2-7|NA|TRBV7-2|15|TRBD2
CASSLGEGYSYEQYF
TGTGCCAGCAGCTTAGGGGAGGGTTACTCCTACGAGCAGTACTTC
>TRBJ1-1|NA|TRBV3-1/TRBV3-2|14|NA
CASSQEQGNTEAFF
TGTGCCAGCAGCCAAGAGCAGGGGAACACTGAAGCTTTCTTT
>TRBJ2-1|few|TRBV4-2|16|NA
CASSQDQGSPLPEQFF
TGTGCCAGCAGCCAAGATCAAGGTAGCCCGCTTCCTGAGCAGTTCTTC
>TRBJ2-7|NA|TRBV30|12|NA
CAWSTGTYEQYF
TGTGCCTGGAGTACAGGGACCTACGAGCAGTACTTC
>TRBJ1-2|NA|TRBV5-1|14|TRBD1
CASSPDDRGDGYTF
TGCGCCAGCAGCCCAGACGACAGGGGCGATGGCTACACCTTC
>TRBJ2-1|once|TRBV6-4|15|NA
CASSDSAGTSNEQFF
TGTGCCAGCAGTGACTCCGCCGGGACAAGCAATGAGCAGTTCTTC
>TRBJ2-7|few|TRBV6-5|13|TRBD1
CASQGTVPYEQYF
TGTGCCAGTCAAGGGACAGTTCCCTACGAGCAGTACTTC
>TRBJ1-3|few|TRBV7-4|18|NA
CGRPRVGQSGGTGNTIYF
TGTGGACGGCCCAGAGTCGGACAGAGCGGGGGGACTGGAAACACCATATATTTT
>TRBJ2-3|NA|TRBV3-1/TRBV3-2|13|NA
CASSPPGTDTQYF
TGTGCCAGCAGCCCCCCCGGGACAGATACGCAGTATTTT
>TRBJ2-5|NA|TRBV7-3|16|NA
CASSLSPPTARETQYF
TGTGCCAGCAGCTTATCACCTCCGACAGCGAGAGAGACCCAGTACTTC
>TRBJ2-2|NA|TRBV7-6|15|NA
CASRDSPLNTGELFF
TGTGCCAGCAGGGACAGCCCTCTAAACACCGGGGAGCTGTTTTTT
>TRBJ2-1|NA|TRBV5-4|12|NA
CASSPTGNEQFF
TGTGCCAGCAGCCCGACTGGGAATGAGCAGTTCTTC
>TRBJ1-5|NA|TRBV28|15|NA
CASSSYRTASQPQHF
TGTGCCAGCAGTTCCTATAGGACAGCGTCTCAGCCCCAGCATTTT
>TRBJ1-1|NA|TRBV21-1|17|NA
CASSSRIRGRTNTEAFF
TGTGCCAGCAGCTCGAGGATCAGGGGACGTACTAACACTGAAGCTTTCTTT
>TRBJ1-5|once|TRBV3-1/TRBV3-2|15|NA
CASSEQGLSNQPQHF
TGTGCCAGCAGCGAGCAGGGTTTGAGCAATCAGCCCCAGCATTTT
>TRBJ2-1|NA|TRBV24-1|12|NA
CATWGGPNEQFF
TGTGCCACCTGGGGGGGGCCCAATGAGCAGTTCTTC
>TRBJ1-1|NA|TRBV5-1|13|TRBD1
CASSLHQGGEAFF
TGCGCCAGCAGCCTCCACCAGGGGGGTGAAGCTTTCTTT
>TRBJ2-2|once|TRBV7-9|16|TRBD2
CASSPPLGTSPGELFF
TGTGCCAGCAGCCCACCTCTTGGGACTAGCCCCGGGGAGCTGTTTTTT
>TRBJ1-5|few|TRBV30|15|TRBD1
CAWSQGAISNQPQHF
TGTGCCTGGAGTCAGGGGGCGATAAGCAATCAGCCCCAGCATTTT
>TRBJ1-2|NA|TRBV4-2|17|NA
CASSLHTGTPYPYGYTF
TGTGCCAGCAGCCTACACACCGGGACACCATACCCCTATGGCTACACCTTC
>TRBJ2-1|few|TRBV6-5|14|TRBD1
CASRLTGAGDEQFF
TGTGCCAGCAGACTCACAGGGGCCGGGGATGAGCAGTTCTTC
>TRBJ2-3|NA|TRBV5-1|12|NA
CASSLTPDTQYF
TGCGCCAGCAGCCTAACCCCAGATACGCAGTATTTT
>TRBJ2-3|NA|TRBV27|17|NA
CASSPDLPRTSTDTQYF
TGTGCCAGCAGTCCAGACTTGCCCAGAACTAGCACAGATACGCAGTATTTT
>TRBJ2-1|many|TRBV7-9|15|NA
CASSYGQHIGNEQFF
TGTGCCAGCAGCTACGGACAGCACATTGGGAATGAGCAGTTCTTC
>TRBJ2-3|NA|TRBV5-1|14|NA
CASYAGQHTDTQYF
TGCGCCAGCTACGCGGGACAGCACACAGATACGCAGTATTTT
>TRBJ2-3|NA|TRBV5-1|15|TRBD2
CASRRAGERTDTQYF
TGCGCCAGCCGTAGAGCGGGAGAACGCACAGATACGCAGTATTTT
>TRBJ1-2|NA|TRBV24-1|15|NA
CATSDHRLNNYGYTF
TGTGCCACCAGTGATCACAGATTAAATAACTATGGCTACACCTTC
>TRBJ1-4|NA|TRBV2|15|TRBD1
CASSGTGGWAEKLFF
TGTGCCAGCAGCGGAACAGGGGGCTGGGCTGAAAAACTGTTTTTT
>TRBJ1-1|NA|TRBV5-1|14|NA
CASSLIQGPAEAFF
TGCGCCAGCAGCTTAATACAGGGCCCAGCTGAAGCTTTCTTT
>TRBJ2-7|NA|TRBV5-1|16|NA
CASSPPLWGGEYEQYF
TGCGCCAGCAGCCCCCCTTTGTGGGGTGGGGAGTACGAGCAGTACTTC
>TRBJ1-3|NA|TRBV7-9|16|NA
CASSDREEGSGNTIYF
TGTGCCAGCAGCGACCGGGAGGAGGGATCAGGAAACACCATATATTTT
>TRBJ1-4|NA|TRBV24-1|16|NA
CATSDSTGRDFEKLFF
TGTGCCACCAGTGACAGCACCGGGAGGGACTTCGAAAAACTGTTTTTT
>TRBJ2-7|NA|TRBV5-1|16|TRBD2
CASSSSLAGDSYEQYF
TGCGCCAGCAGCTCGTCCCTAGCGGGAGATTCCTACGAGCAGTACTTC
>TRBJ1-5|NA|TRBV28|15|NA
CASSFHGREDQPQHF
TGTGCCAGCAGTTTCCATGGCAGGGAGGATCAGCCCCAGCATTTT
>TRBJ1-3|once|TRBV2|14|NA
CASSEATVGNTIYF
TGTGCCAGCAGTGAAGCAACAGTAGGAAACACCATATATTTT
>TRBJ2-3|NA|TRBV19|17|TRBD2
CASSIPGLAGRGDTQYF
TGTGCCAGTAGTATTCCTGGACTAGCGGGAAGGGGAGATACGCAGTATTTT
>TRBJ2-3|NA|TRBV3-1/TRBV3-2|14|TRBD2
CASSPAGVGNTQYF
TGTGCCAGCAGCCCAGCGGGAGTTGGGAATACGCAGTATTTT
>TRBJ2-5|NA|TRBV30|14|TRBD2
CAWSTRGGTETQYF
TGTGCCTGGAGTACTCGGGGGGGGACGGAGACCCAGTACTTC
>TRBJ2-7|NA|TRBV27|16|NA
CASSLGVGRGAYEQYF
TGTGCCAGCAGTTTGGGGGTAGGCAGGGGTGCCTACGAGCAGTACTTC
>TRBJ2-1|NA|TRBV10-3|16|NA
CAIRRGDSSSYNEQFF
TGTGCCATCAGGAGGGGGGACAGCAGCTCCTACAATGAGCAGTTCTTC
>TRBJ2-7|NA|TRBV6-6|15|TRBD1
CASSYPGQRPYEQYF
TGTGCCAGCAGTTACCCGGGACAGAGACCCTACGAGCAGTACTTC
>TRBJ2-5|NA|TRBV3-1/TRBV3-2|14|TRBD2
CASSQETGGGAQYF
TGTGCCAGCAGCCAAGAGACGGGGGGAGGGGCCCAGTACTTC
>TRBJ1-2|NA|TRBV12-1|12|NA
CASSGGDYGYTF
TGTGCCAGCTCTGGAGGGGACTATGGCTACACCTTC
>TRBJ2-5|once|TRBV7-7|15|NA
CASSLLGADQETQYF
TGTGCTAGCAGTCTCCTGGGGGCGGATCAAGAGACCCAGTACTTC
>TRBJ2-5|NA|TRBV29-1|14|NA
CSVPNRVPQETQYF
TGCAGCGTTCCGAACCGGGTTCCCCAAGAGACCCAGTACTTC
>TRBJ1-2|few|TRBV5-1|14|NA
CASSLEPRAYGYTF
TGCGCCAGCAGCTTAGAACCCAGGGCCTATGGCTACACCTTC
>TRBJ1-6|few|TRBV28|14|TRBD1
CASRRQGGNSPLHF
TGTGCCAGCAGGCGACAGGGAGGTAATTCACCCCTCCACTTT
>TRBJ2-4|NA|TRBV7-9|13|NA
CASSFGRGNIQYF
TGTGCCAGCAGCTTTGGCAGGGGAAACATTCAGTACTTC